This T cell receptor beta chain was recorded in a study of Tregs in tolerant kidney transplant recipients. Study conclusions and caveats: Nucleotide sequences could not be compared across some patients' samples due to primer changes.

Comment on this clone: Its antigen is not known.

The V gene's germline CDR1 is SNHLY and CDR2 FYNNEI. Trimming took 6 bases from V and 6 from J; bases not matched to a gene: 8. The CDR3 has 14 residues. Profiled with immunoSEQ multiplex PCR; TCRdb holds only in-frame clones, not every one. This sample carries about 83,000 clones, less than 98% of them seen once, and the ten largest clones take around 0.6%. This chain uses TRBV2 with TRBJ2-5, with 9 bases fitting TRBD2. Specimen: CD4+ T cells from blood, collected before the transplant. The clonotype originates from a human donor who received a combined kidney and bone marrow transplant. DNA for the CDR3: TGTGCCAGCAGGACCGGGAGCGGGGGGAAGACCCAGTACTTC. As protein: CASRTGSGGKTQYF.